This entry is about one T cell receptor beta chain. The target antigen is unknown. The data belong to a study of T cell responses to AZD1222 COVID-19 vaccine. About the study: Both about-4-week and about-12-week second-dose recipients were combined.

Study results and caveats: There were mostly white British donors and more females than males, and clonal diversity was possibly underestimated.

Here immunoSEQ multiplex PCR was the method, and the copy in TCRdb shows in-frame clones only, minus some. The sample shows under 150,000 clones, approximately 85% of them seen only once. Trimming removed 0 bases at V and 4 bases at J, with 13 bases between. The germline gives CDR1 LNHDA, CDR2 SQIVND (reference sequence). The CDR3 runs 15 residues. The sequences come from peripheral blood, collected on day 0 of AZD1222 vaccination. The TCR originated in an adult in good health. The gene calls are TRBV19 and TRBJ2-7, with unresolved D. The CDR3 DNA reads TGTGCCAGTAGTATAGATTTCGGGTTTAGGTACGAGCAGTACTTC. This sequence encodes CASSIDFGFRYEQYF.